This entry lists 9 T cell receptor beta chains sequenced from one sample in a study of T cell repertoires in cytomegalovirus infection. TCRdb reprocessed the reads with MiXCR, giving one entry per CDR3 protein. The data contain 200,000 to 300,000 distinct CDR3 sequences, 9.1% of them singletons. What was sequenced was PBMCs. The receptors derive from a human donor in good health (CMV status not recorded). Some clones in this sample may be carry-over from other donors' samples.

With respect to this clonotype: A much larger clone differs by one base, so this may be a read error. The rearrangement uses TRBV6-5 and TRBJ2-5; TRBD2 matches at 7 bases. CDR1 and CDR2 from the germline V gene are MNHEY and SVGAGI. This CDR3 spans 16 amino acids. The J segment lost 5 bases and the V segment lost 2 bases, leaving 11 bases of the junction unmatched. The CDR3 loop is CASSYERASGMETQYF. DNA of the CDR3: TGTGCCAGCAGTTACGAGAGGGCAAGCGGGATGGAGACCCAGTACTTC.

This clonotype was seen ten or more times. The J gene is TRBJ1-5, the V gene TRBV7-9; D perhaps matches TRBD1 (5 bases). Between the trimmed V and J ends, which lost 3 bases and 0 bases, there was a span of 12 bases. CDR1 and CDR2 (germline): SEHNR, FQNEAQ (reference sequence). The CDR3 extends over 16 amino acids. The CDR3, as DNA: TGTGCCAGCAGCTTTAGGACACATAATAGCAATCAGCCCCAGCATTTT. Encoded protein: CASSFRTHNSNQPQHF.

This clonotype was picked up many times. V usage is TRBV9 and J usage is TRBJ1-3, with no clear D. Trimming left V 2 bases short and J 4 bases short, with 16 bases between. Per the germline V gene, CDR1 is SGDLS and CDR2 is YYNGEE. The CDR3 runs 16 residues. The CDR3 reads CASSVQAQKSGNTIYF. The CDR3 coding sequence is TGTGCCAGCAGCGTCCAAGCCCAGAAGTCCGGAAACACCATATATTTT. Based on the CDR3 plus reference TRBV9 and TRBJ1-3, the full variable domain is DSGVTQTPKHLITATGQRVTLRCSPRSGDLSVYWYQQSLDQGLQFLIQYYNGEERAKGNILERFSAQQFPDLHSELNLSSLELGDSALYFCASSVQAQKSGNTIYFGEGSWLTVV.

This clonotype showed up many times. The chain uses TRBV7-2 and TRBJ2-1, with a weak D call TRBD2 (5 bases). CDR3 length: 13 residues. V was shortened by 4 bases and J by 7 bases, with 11 bases between the two germline ends. Germline V lookup: CDR1 SGHTA, CDR2 FQGNSA. CDR3 bases: TGTGCCAGCAGCTCCGGACTCCCGAATGAGCAGTTCTTC. Residues: CASSSGLPNEQFF.

The chain joins TRBV20-1 to TRBJ2-5; D call uncertain. Germline V gene sequence: CDR1 DFQATT, CDR2 SNEGSKA (reference sequence). Trimming removed 0 bases from V and 5 bases from J, with 13 bases in between. The CDR3 contains 14 residues. CDR3 sequence reads: CSARESNQKETQYF. DNA of the CDR3: TGCAGTGCTAGAGAGAGCAACCAGAAGGAGACCCAGTACTTC.

In its sample, this clonotype was seen many times. V usage is TRBV28 and J usage is TRBJ1-1, with unresolved D. Germline lookup yields CDR1 MDHEN and CDR2 SYDVKM. V was clipped by 1 base and J by 1 base, with 7 bases between them. The CDR3 runs 14 residues. The CDR3, as DNA: TGTGCCAGCAGTTTATTATCACAGAACACTGAAGCTTTCTTT. This sequence encodes CASSLLSQNTEAFF.

In its sample, this clonotype was seen many times. This chain joins TRBV28 and TRBJ1-1, with a possible D match to TRBD1 (5 bases). The CDR3 extends over 14 amino acids. CDR1 is MDHEN and CDR2 is SYDVKM in the germline V gene. V shed 5 bases and J shed 7 bases, with 17 bases lying between them. The CDR3 DNA follows: TGTGCCAGCAGTCCCTTCGGGACCCACCGTGAAGCTTTCTTT. The encoded protein is CASSPFGTHREAFF.

This clonotype has a count of ten or more. The genes are TRBV7-2 and TRBJ2-5; 7 positions match TRBD2. Germline CDR1 is SGHTA and CDR2 is FQGNSA. Trimming removed 5 bases from V and 1 base from J; junction bases left unmatched: 10. This CDR3 region has 16 residues. The CDR3 sequence: CASSISGGGSQETQYF. The CDR3 bases are TGTGCCAGCAGCATCAGCGGCGGGGGTTCCCAAGAGACCCAGTACTTC.

This clonotype was found many times. The chain uses TRBV20-1 and TRBJ1-5; D possibly corresponds to TRBD1 (5 bases). Trimming took off 2 bases at V and 0 bases at J, with 11 bases between the two ends. Germline CDR1 and CDR2: DFQATT and SNEGSKA (reference sequence). The CDR3 is 15 amino acids. Here the CDR3 DNA reads TGCAGTGCTAGACAGACAGAGGTTAGCAATCAGCCCCAGCATTTT. Protein: CSARQTEVSNQPQHF.